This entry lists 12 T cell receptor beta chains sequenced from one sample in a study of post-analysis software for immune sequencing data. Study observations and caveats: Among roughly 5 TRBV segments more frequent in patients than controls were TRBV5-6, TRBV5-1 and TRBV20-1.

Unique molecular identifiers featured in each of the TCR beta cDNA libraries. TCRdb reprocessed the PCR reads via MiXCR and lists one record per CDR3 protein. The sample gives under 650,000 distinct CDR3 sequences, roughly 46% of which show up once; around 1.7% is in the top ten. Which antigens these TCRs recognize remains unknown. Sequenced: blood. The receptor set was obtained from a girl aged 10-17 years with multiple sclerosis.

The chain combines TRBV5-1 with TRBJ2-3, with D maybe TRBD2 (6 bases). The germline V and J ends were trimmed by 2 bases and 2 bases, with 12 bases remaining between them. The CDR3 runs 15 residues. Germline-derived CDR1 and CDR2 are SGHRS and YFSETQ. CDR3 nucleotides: TGCGCCAGCAGCTTACTAGCTGCAATCACAGATACGCAGTATTTT. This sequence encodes CASSLLAAITDTQYF.

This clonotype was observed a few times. CDR3 coding DNA: TGTGCCAGCAGTGAGGGGGGCGGACCCAAAGAGACCCAGTACTTC. Translation gives CASSEGGGPKETQYF. The rearrangement joins TRBV6-4 to TRBJ2-5; either TRBD1 or TRBD2 may supply D (6 bases each). There are 15 residues in the CDR3. The germline CDR1 and CDR2 sequences are MRHNA and SNTAGT. With 3 bases removed from V and 3 bases from J, the gap between germline ends came to 14 bases.

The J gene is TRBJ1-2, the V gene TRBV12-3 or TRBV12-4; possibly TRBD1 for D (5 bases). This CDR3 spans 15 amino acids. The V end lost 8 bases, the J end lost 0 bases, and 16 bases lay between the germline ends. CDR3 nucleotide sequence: TGTGCCAGCCTGGGGGGAGGGGACCCTAACTATGGCTACACCTTC. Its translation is CASLGGGDPNYGYTF.

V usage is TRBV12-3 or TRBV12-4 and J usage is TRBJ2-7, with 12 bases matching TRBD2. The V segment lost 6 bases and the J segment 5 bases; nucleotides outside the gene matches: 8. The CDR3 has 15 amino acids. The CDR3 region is CASRPSGRAFHEQYF. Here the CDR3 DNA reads TGTGCCAGCAGGCCTAGCGGGAGGGCCTTCCACGAGCAGTACTTC.

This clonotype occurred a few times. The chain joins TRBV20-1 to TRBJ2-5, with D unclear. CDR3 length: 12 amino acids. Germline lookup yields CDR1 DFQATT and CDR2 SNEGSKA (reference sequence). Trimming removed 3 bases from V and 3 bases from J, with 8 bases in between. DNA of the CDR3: TGCAGTGCTAGCCTGGCGGAAGAGACCCAGTACTTC. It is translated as CSASLAEETQYF.

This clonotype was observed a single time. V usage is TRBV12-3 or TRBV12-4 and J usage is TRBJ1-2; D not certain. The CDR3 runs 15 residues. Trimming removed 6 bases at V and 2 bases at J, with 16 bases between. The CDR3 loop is CASSLTRTANYGYTF. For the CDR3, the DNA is TGTGCCAGCAGCTTAACGCGGACGGCGAACTATGGCTACACCTTC.

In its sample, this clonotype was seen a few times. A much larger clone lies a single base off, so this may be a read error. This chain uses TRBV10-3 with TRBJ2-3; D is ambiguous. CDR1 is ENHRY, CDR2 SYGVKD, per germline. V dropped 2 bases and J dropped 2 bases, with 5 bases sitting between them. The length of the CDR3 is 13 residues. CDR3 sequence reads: CAISEPDTDTQYF. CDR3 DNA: TGTGCCATCAGTGAGCCGGACACAGATACGCAGTATTTT.

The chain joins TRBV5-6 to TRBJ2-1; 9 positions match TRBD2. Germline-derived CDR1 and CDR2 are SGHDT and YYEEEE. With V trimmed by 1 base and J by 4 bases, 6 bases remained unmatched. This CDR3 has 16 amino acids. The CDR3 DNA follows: TGTGCCAGCAGCTTGCAAAGGACTAGCGTTTACAATGAGCAGTTCTTC. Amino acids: CASSLQRTSVYNEQFF.

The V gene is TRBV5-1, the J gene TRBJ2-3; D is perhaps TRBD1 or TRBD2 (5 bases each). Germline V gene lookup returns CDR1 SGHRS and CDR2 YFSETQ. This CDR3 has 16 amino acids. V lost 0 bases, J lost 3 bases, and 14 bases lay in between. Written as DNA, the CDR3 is TGCGCCAGCAGCTTGGCCGTGGCAGGGACGACAGATACGCAGTATTTT. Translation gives CASSLAVAGTTDTQYF.

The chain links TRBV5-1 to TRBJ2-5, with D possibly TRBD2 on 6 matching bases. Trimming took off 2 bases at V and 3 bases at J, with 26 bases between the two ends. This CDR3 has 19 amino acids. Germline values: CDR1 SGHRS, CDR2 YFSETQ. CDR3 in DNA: TGCGCCAGCAGCTTTCGGGGGAGCGGTCTCGTGTTTGGCGAAGAGACCCAGTACTTC. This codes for CASSFRGSGLVFGEETQYF. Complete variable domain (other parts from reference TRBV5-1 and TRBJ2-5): KAGVTQTPRYLIKTRGQQVTLSCSPISGHRSVSWYQQTPGQGLQFLFEYFSETQRNKGNFPGRFSGRQFSNSRSEMNVSTLELGDSALYLCASSFRGSGLVFGEETQYFGPGTRLLVL.

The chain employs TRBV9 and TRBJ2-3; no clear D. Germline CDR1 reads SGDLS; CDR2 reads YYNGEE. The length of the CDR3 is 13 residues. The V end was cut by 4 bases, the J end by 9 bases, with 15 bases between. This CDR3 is CASSPWTDGTQYF. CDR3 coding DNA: TGTGCCAGCAGCCCATGGACGGATGGGACGCAGTATTTT.

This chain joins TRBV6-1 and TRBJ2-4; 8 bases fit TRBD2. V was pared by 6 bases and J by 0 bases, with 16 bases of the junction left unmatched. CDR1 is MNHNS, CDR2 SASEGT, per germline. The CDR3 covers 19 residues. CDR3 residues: CASSPVRASGLLAKNIQYF. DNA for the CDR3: TGTGCCAGCAGCCCCGTTAGGGCTAGCGGGCTCCTAGCCAAAAACATTCAGTACTTC.